A single sample gave rise to the 16 T cell receptor beta chains below, sequenced in a study of PD-1 blockade in mismatch repair-deficient tumors. The data were produced by immunoSEQ multiplex PCR, yet TCRdb's version contains in-frame clones alone and is incomplete. Seen here are 15,000 to 25,000 clones, approximately 80% observed once, and the top ten hold about 1.4%. Sample: PBMCs, taken 52 weeks after starting pembrolizumab. The origin of the receptors is an adult with mismatch repair-deficient cancer.

The V gene is TRBV5-1, the J gene TRBJ1-6, with D perhaps TRBD1 (5 bases). This CDR3 region has 15 residues. The germline V and J ends were trimmed by 0 bases and 8 bases, with 12 bases remaining between them. The germline V gene has CDR1 SGHRS and CDR2 YFSETQ. CDR3 residues: CASSLDQGNYSPLHF. As DNA, the CDR3 is TGCGCCAGCAGCTTGGATCAGGGAAATTATTCACCCCTCCACTTT.

The gene calls are TRBV7-9 and TRBJ1-2, with D perhaps TRBD1 (5 bases). The CDR3 loop spans 14 amino acids. Trimming took 2 bases from V and 7 from J, leaving 14 bases between them. The germline V gene has CDR1 SEHNR and CDR2 FQNEAQ (reference sequence). The CDR3, as DNA: TGTGCCAGCAGCTTATGGGGGGATCCTGGTGGCTACACCTTC. Protein sequence: CASSLWGDPGGYTF.

The V gene is TRBV6-1, the J gene TRBJ2-6; no definite D call. The CDR3 contains 15 residues. Germline CDR1 reads MNHNS; CDR2 reads SASEGT. Trimming removed 5 bases from V and 0 bases from J, with 8 bases in between. CDR3 DNA: TGTGCCAGCAGTCGAGTCCGCTCTGGGGCCAACGTCCTGACTTTC. Its protein is CASSRVRSGANVLTF.

The CDR3 is CASSVQQGLDITDTQYF. The CDR3 DNA is TGTGCCAGCAGCGTCCAACAGGGGCTAGATATCACAGATACGCAGTATTTT. The chain uses TRBV9 and TRBJ2-3; 7 bases fit TRBD1. CDR1 is SGDLS and CDR2 is YYNGEE in the germline V gene. Trimming took 2 bases from V and 2 from J; bases not matched to a gene: 11. This CDR3 contains 17 residues.

The chain employs TRBV29-1 and TRBJ1-5, with no clear D. V lost 4 bases, J lost 0 bases, and 13 bases lay in between. The CDR3 covers 15 residues. Germline CDR1 reads SQVTM; CDR2 reads ANQGSEA. This chain's CDR3 is CSVAGLDDSNQPQHF. In nucleotides, the CDR3 is TGCAGCGTTGCTGGACTAGACGATAGCAATCAGCCCCAGCATTTT.

The sample holds one count of this clone. In nucleotides, the CDR3 is TGTGCCAGCAGCTTGAATCGGGGTGACTTGCGAGAGACCCAGTACTTC. Translating gives CASSLNRGDLRETQYF. V gene TRBV5-6 combines with J gene TRBJ2-5; weak D call: TRBD2 (5 bases). The CDR3 extends over 16 amino acids. Germline CDR1 reads SGHDT; CDR2 reads YYEEEE. V was trimmed by 1 base and J by 4 bases, leaving 17 bases between them.

The CDR3 region has the DNA TGCGCCAGCAGCTTGGTAGCGGGAGGAGGAGGCTACGAGCAGTACTTC. Protein sequence: CASSLVAGGGGYEQYF. This chain links TRBV5-1 with TRBJ2-7; 10 nucleotides line up with TRBD2. Looked up from germline, CDR1 is SGHRS and CDR2 is YFSETQ. Trimming cost V 0 bases and J 3 bases; bases outside gene matches: 6. The CDR3 totals 16 residues.

This clone was picked up a small number of times. The chain joins TRBV27 to TRBJ2-7; 8 bases match TRBD1. The germline gives CDR1 MNHEY, CDR2 SMNVEV (reference sequence). CDR3 length equals 18 residues. The V gene end was trimmed by 2 bases and the J gene end by 2 bases; junction bases not matched to a gene: 14. This CDR3 reads CASSLMGQDLPSPYEQYF. CDR3 DNA: TGTGCCAGCAGTTTAATGGGACAGGACCTACCGTCTCCCTACGAGCAGTACTTC.

This chain uses TRBV5-1 with TRBJ2-7; TRBD2 agrees at 8 bases. CDR1 is SGHRS, CDR2 YFSETQ, per germline. The trim removed 3 bases at V and 4 bases at J, leaving 24 bases unmatched. The CDR3 is made up of 20 amino acids. This CDR3 reads CASSSIKFSGSIGLCYEQYF. The CDR3 DNA reads TGCGCCAGCAGCTCGATCAAATTCAGCGGGAGTATTGGCCTATGTTACGAGCAGTACTTC. Full variable domain (remainder filled in from reference TRBV5-1 and TRBJ2-7): KAGVTQTPRYLIKTRGQQVTLSCSPISGHRSVSWYQQTPGQGLQFLFEYFSETQRNKGNFPGRFSGRQFSNSRSEMNVSTLELGDSALYLCASSSIKFSGSIGLCYEQYFGPGTRLTVT.

The CDR3 DNA follows: TGTGCCAGCAGCCCGGACAGGGAACGTTTGTCGGGGGCCAACGTCCTGACTTTC. Encoded protein: CASSPDRERLSGANVLTF. The chain joins TRBV5-6 to TRBJ2-6, with 8 bases identical to TRBD1. Germline V gene lookup returns CDR1 SGHDT and CDR2 YYEEEE. The CDR3 has 18 residues. After removal of 4 bases from V and 4 bases from J, the junction contained 13 bases not matched to a gene.

The rearrangement joins TRBV7-3 to TRBJ1-3, with TRBD1 identical over 7 bases. Per germline, CDR1 SGHTA and CDR2 FQGTGA. The CDR3 loop spans 14 amino acids. V shed 6 bases, J shed 9 bases, and the junction held 11 bases outside the gene matches. CDR3: CASSPQGPSATIYF. The CDR3 DNA is TGTGCCAGCAGTCCACAGGGGCCCTCTGCCACCATATATTTT.

The CDR3 coding sequence is TGTGCCAGTAGCCACCGTCCGGGACTAGCGGGAGGAAGGGGGAAGACCCAGTACTTC. This gives the protein CASSHRPGLAGGRGKTQYF. The chain employs TRBV19 and TRBJ2-5, with TRBD2 identical over 15 bases. Germline V gene sequence: CDR1 LNHDA, CDR2 SQIVND (reference sequence). The CDR3 runs 19 residues. With 6 bases clipped from V and 6 bases from J, the junction kept 17 bases outside the gene matches.

The gene calls are TRBV5-1 and TRBJ1-2, with 7 bases identical to TRBD1. Germline assignment: CDR1 SGHRS and CDR2 YFSETQ. Unmatched junction bases numbered 7, after V lost 0 bases and J lost 5 bases. The CDR3 is 15 residues long. The CDR3 coding sequence is TGCGCCAGCAGCTTGGCCGGGGACAGCTTTTATGGCTACACCTTC. Its protein is CASSLAGDSFYGYTF.

The gene calls are TRBV7-7 and TRBJ2-5, with D maybe TRBD1 (6 bases). Germline loops: CDR1 SSHAT, CDR2 FNYEAQ (reference sequence). The CDR3 covers 14 residues. Trimming shortened V by 5 bases and J by 3 bases, and 13 bases separated the two germline ends. CDR3 amino acids: CASSPTGLKETQYF. CDR3 nucleotides: TGTGCCAGCAGCCCCACAGGGTTGAAAGAGACCCAGTACTTC. The full variable domain, in which reference TRBV7-7 and TRBJ2-5 provide the parts outside the CDR3, is GAGVSQSPRYKVTKRGQDVTLRCDPISSHATLYWYQQALGQGPEFLTYFNYEAQPDKSGLPSDRFSAERPEGSISTLTIQRTEQRDSAMYRCASSPTGLKETQYFGPGTRLLVL.

Regarding this clone: Other nucleotide sequences in the sample specify the same CDR3. V is TRBV5-1 and J is TRBJ2-7, with 9 positions matching TRBD1. Germline lookup yields CDR1 SGHRS and CDR2 YFSETQ. Trimming cost V 4 bases and J 5 bases; bases outside gene matches: 13. The CDR3 consists of 16 residues. The CDR3 nucleotides are TGCGCCAGCAGCACGCCCACCGGGACAGGGTTAGACGAGCAGTACTTC. Protein sequence: CASSTPTGTGLDEQYF.

V usage is TRBV5-4 and J usage is TRBJ2-7; 8 bases align to TRBD2. This CDR3 region has 15 residues. The germline V gene encodes CDR1 SGHNT and CDR2 YYREEE (reference sequence). V dropped 4 bases and J dropped 2; count of bases not matched to a gene: 8. For the CDR3, the DNA is TGTGCCAGCAGCAGTAAGCGGGAGACAACCTACGAGCAGTACTTC. This codes for CASSSKRETTYEQYF.